The clone carrying this T cell receptor beta chain was counted a single time. What it recognizes is unknown. The CDR3 runs to 15 residues. Germline V gene lookup returns CDR1 MDHEN and CDR2 SYDVKM. V was clipped by 3 bases and J by 6 bases, with 15 bases between them. These data originate in a study of T cell responses to AZD1222 COVID-19 vaccine. Study-wide findings and caveats: White British ancestry dominated among donors, who included more females, and clonal diversity was possibly underestimated. Reports indicate that nearly half of spike-specific TCRs are directed at unmutated variant regions. Once two AZD1222 doses were given, Spike-specific TCR breadth and depth went up.

TCRdb's copy holds only in-frame clones and misses some; the assay was immunoSEQ multiplex PCR. This sample carries 150,000 to 200,000 clones, about 95% of them seen once, and the ten largest clones take approximately 0.58%. The receptor was isolated from an adult in good health. Sequencing used peripheral blood, obtained on day 0 of AZD1222 vaccination. The chain carries TRBV28 and TRBJ1-5; TRBD1 might be the D (6 bases). The CDR3 DNA follows: TGTGCCAGCAGTTTCATGGGGGCGAGGCGTCAGCCCCAGCATTTT. Translation: CASSFMGARRQPQHF.